The 30 T cell receptor beta chains given below trace back to one sample, sequenced in a study of shared clonotypes between healthy human individuals. Here immunoSEQ multiplex PCR was the method, and the copy in TCRdb shows in-frame clones only, minus some. The sample lists approximately 1.4 million clones, 95% to 99% occurring once. Sequencing was carried out using naive CD4+ T cells sorted from blood. The subset: CD45RA+ positively selected. The receptors were gathered from a man under 40 in good health.

This sequence joins TRBV11-2 and TRBJ1-1; 9 bases agree with TRBD1. The V segment lost 7 bases and the J segment 4 bases; nucleotides outside the gene matches: 4. This CDR3 has 13 residues. Germline lookup yields CDR1 SGHAT and CDR2 FQNNGV. In nucleotides, the CDR3 is TGTGCCAGCACCTTGACAGGGGGCACTGAAGCTTTCTTT. This codes for CASTLTGGTEAFF.

The chain recombines TRBV28 with TRBJ2-5; 8 nucleotides align to TRBD1. Germline V gives CDR1 MDHEN, CDR2 SYDVKM. V lost 4 bases, J lost 3 bases, and 4 bases stayed unmatched. The CDR3 loop spans 14 amino acids. The CDR3 sequence is CASSYSDREETQYF. The CDR3 DNA sequence: TGTGCCAGCAGTTACTCGGACAGGGAAGAGACCCAGTACTTC.

V usage is TRBV2 and J usage is TRBJ1-1, with D possibly TRBD1 on 5 matching bases. The CDR3 is 13 amino acids. Germline V gives CDR1 SNHLY, CDR2 FYNNEI. V lost 5 bases and J lost 1, with 8 bases in between. The CDR3: CASSFGQNTEAFF. DNA for the CDR3: TGTGCCAGCAGTTTTGGACAGAACACTGAAGCTTTCTTT.

The gene calls are TRBV9 and TRBJ1-2; D remains unclear. Trimming left V 0 bases short and J 8 bases short, with 8 bases between. This CDR3 comprises 12 residues. CDR1 and CDR2 (germline): SGDLS, YYNGEE. The CDR3 sequence is CASSVVGDGYTF. CDR3 coding DNA: TGTGCCAGCAGCGTAGTGGGCGACGGCTACACCTTC.

The V and J genes are TRBV13 and TRBJ1-2, with 7 bases aligning to TRBD1. The germline V gene has CDR1 PRHDT and CDR2 FYEKMQ (reference sequence). This CDR3 is 13 amino acids long. V was pared by 5 bases and J by 2 bases, with 2 bases of the junction left unmatched. This CDR3 is CASSPGQNYGYTF. In nucleotides, the CDR3 is TGTGCCAGCAGCCCGGGACAGAACTATGGCTACACCTTC.

The CDR3 DNA sequence: TGCGCCAGCAGCAGGGACAGGGATGTGCGCACTGAAGCTTTCTTT. Translation: CASSRDRDVRTEAFF. The chain combines TRBV5-1 with TRBJ1-1; 9 nucleotides match TRBD1. J lost 4 bases, V lost 4 bases, and 8 bases had no gene match. This CDR3 has 15 residues. Germline V gene lookup returns CDR1 SGHRS and CDR2 YFSETQ.

This clone was seen just once. CDR3 protein: CASSFRTSGYNEQFF. For the CDR3, the DNA is TGTGCCAGCAGCTTTCGGACTAGCGGCTACAATGAGCAGTTCTTC. The chain carries TRBV7-3 and TRBJ2-1; 10 nucleotides align to TRBD2. With V trimmed by 3 bases and J by 3 bases, 2 bases remained unmatched. The CDR3 length is 15 residues. Germline CDR1 SGHTA, CDR2 FQGTGA.

The genes are TRBV4-1 and TRBJ2-7; 8 bases map to TRBD2. The CDR3 runs to 14 residues. V dropped 1 base and J dropped 3; count of bases not matched to a gene: 2. Germline V lookup: CDR1 MGHRA, CDR2 YSYEKL. The CDR3 DNA reads as TGCGCCAGCAGCCAAGGCGGGGGGCTCTACGAGCAGTACTTC. Translation gives CASSQGGGLYEQYF.

A remark on this clone: This sample includes further DNA sequences coding for the same CDR3. J is TRBJ2-7 and V is TRBV7-2; 8 nucleotides align to TRBD2. There are 14 residues in the CDR3. V shed 5 bases and J 5 bases; nucleotides not matched to a gene: 8. Germline loops: CDR1 SGHTA, CDR2 FQGNSA. DNA of the CDR3: TGTGCCAGCAGCCCAGGACTAGCACGGCACGAGCAGTACTTC. Translated, it gives CASSPGLARHEQYF.

The gene calls are TRBV4-1 and TRBJ2-7, with 9 bases aligning to TRBD1. J lost 7 bases, V lost 2 bases, and 9 bases had no gene match. Germline V gene data show CDR1 as MGHRA and CDR2 as YSYEKL. The length of the CDR3 is 15 residues. The CDR3 protein is CASSQHPGTGREQYF. The CDR3 DNA reads TGCGCCAGCAGCCAACACCCCGGGACAGGGCGGGAGCAGTACTTC.

V is TRBV25-1 and J is TRBJ1-1; no firm D call. In germline, CDR1 is MGHDK, CDR2 SYGVNS. This CDR3 is 14 amino acids long. Trimming took off 1 base at V and 11 bases at J, with 17 bases between the two ends. The CDR3 is CASSELGPNGRAFF. In nucleotides, the CDR3 is TGTGCCAGCAGTGAATTGGGCCCCAATGGACGGGCTTTCTTT.

This rearrangement joins TRBV7-9 to TRBJ2-3; TRBD2 agrees at 8 bases. The CDR3 is 18 amino acids. In germline, CDR1 is SEHNR, CDR2 FQNEAQ (reference sequence). Trimming removed 0 bases from V and 0 bases from J; junction bases left unmatched: 8. The CDR3 DNA follows: TGTGCCAGCAGCTTAGCTGAGGCTAGCGGGCGAAGCACAGATACGCAGTATTTT. Residues: CASSLAEASGRSTDTQYF.

The J gene is TRBJ1-1, the V gene TRBV9, with D perhaps matching TRBD1 (5 bases). The CDR3 has 14 amino acids. V was pared by 0 bases and J by 7 bases, with 13 bases between. Germline V gene sequence: CDR1 SGDLS, CDR2 YYNGEE. CDR3 residues: CASSVDTGESEAFF. CDR3 nucleotide sequence: TGTGCCAGCAGCGTAGATACAGGTGAGAGTGAAGCTTTCTTT.

The chain combines TRBV30 with TRBJ2-3; 8 bases map to TRBD1. The trim removed 0 bases at V and 8 bases at J, leaving 13 bases unmatched. Germline CDR1 is GTSNPN and CDR2 is SVGIG (reference sequence). This CDR3 comprises 16 residues. DNA of the CDR3: TGTGCCTGGAGTGTCCGGACAGGGACAATACTAGGTACGCAGTATTTT. Protein: CAWSVRTGTILGTQYF.

This clone has a single count. The chain recombines TRBV5-1 with TRBJ2-7; TRBD1 agrees at 10 bases. V lost 3 bases to trimming and J lost 5 bases; unmatched junction nucleotides: 5. This CDR3 has 14 amino acids. Germline CDR1 SGHRS, CDR2 YFSETQ. The CDR3 protein is CASSWDRGLDEQYF. The CDR3 nucleotides are TGCGCCAGCAGCTGGGACAGGGGCCTCGACGAGCAGTACTTC.

The chain carries TRBV2 and TRBJ2-5, with 8 nucleotides matching TRBD2. Germline CDR1 and CDR2: SNHLY and FYNNEI. The CDR3 has 15 amino acids. After removal of 4 bases from V and 2 bases from J, the junction contained 6 bases not matched to a gene. The CDR3 DNA reads as TGTGCCAGCAGTGGCCCTGGCGGGGGGCAAGAGACCCAGTACTTC. Amino acids: CASSGPGGGQETQYF.

The rearrangement links TRBV9 to TRBJ2-7; D is unresolved. The germline V gene encodes CDR1 SGDLS and CDR2 YYNGEE. There are 16 residues in the CDR3. Trimming cost V 0 bases and J 0 bases, with 13 bases left between them. In DNA, the CDR3 is TGTGCCAGCAGCGTAGGGGCCTTAGACCACTCCTACGAGCAGTACTTC. Its protein is CASSVGALDHSYEQYF.

The gene calls are TRBV5-1 and TRBJ2-7; D remains unclear. V was shortened by 3 bases and J by 3 bases, with 10 bases between the two germline ends. The CDR3 has 13 amino acids. Looked up from germline, CDR1 is SGHRS and CDR2 is YFSETQ. The DNA for the CDR3 is TGCGCCAGCAGCTCGCAGAGCCTCTACGAGCAGTACTTC. It is translated as CASSSQSLYEQYF.

V is TRBV11-2 and J is TRBJ2-5; no firm D call. Trimming took off 5 bases at V and 4 bases at J, with 5 bases between the two ends. The length of the CDR3 is 11 residues. Germline V gives CDR1 SGHAT, CDR2 FQNNGV. CDR3 sequence reads: CASSASETQYF. The CDR3 nucleotides are TGTGCCAGCAGCGCCTCAGAGACCCAGTACTTC.

The V gene is TRBV5-1, the J gene TRBJ2-7; unclear D gene. Germline CDR1 SGHRS, CDR2 YFSETQ. V was cut by 6 bases and J by 7 bases, with 5 bases left in between. The CDR3 is 9 amino acids. The CDR3 spells CASIWEQYF. DNA for the CDR3: TGCGCCAGCATATGGGAGCAGTACTTC.

The rearrangement joins TRBV9 to TRBJ1-3; D may be TRBD1 (6 bases). V was shortened by 3 bases and J by 0 bases, with 10 bases between the two germline ends. Germline lookup yields CDR1 SGDLS and CDR2 YYNGEE. This CDR3 comprises 15 residues. The CDR3 sequence: CASSATGYSGNTIYF. Written as DNA, the CDR3 is TGTGCCAGCAGCGCGACAGGATACTCTGGAAACACCATATATTTT.

Note on this clone: This CDR3 is also generated by other DNA sequences in the sample. The CDR3 DNA sequence: TGTGCCTGGAGTCCACAGGGGAGCTATGGCTACACCTTC. It yields the protein CAWSPQGSYGYTF. V gene TRBV30 combines with J gene TRBJ1-2, with 7 bases identical to TRBD1. The J segment lost 4 bases and the V segment lost 2 bases, leaving 4 bases of the junction unmatched. CDR1 is GTSNPN, CDR2 SVGIG, per germline (reference sequence). This CDR3 has 13 residues. The full variable domain, in which reference TRBV30 and TRBJ1-2 provide the parts outside the CDR3, is SQTIHQWPATLVQPVGSPLSLECTVEGTSNPNLYWYRQAAGRGLQLLFYSVGIGQISSEVPQNLSASRPQDRQFILSSKKLLLSDSGFYLCAWSPQGSYGYTFGSGTRLTVV.

The chain combines TRBV6-5 with TRBJ1-4; tentative D call: TRBD1 (5 bases). Deletions cut 8 bases from V and 2 bases from J, with 15 bases between. Germline loops: CDR1 MNHEY, CDR2 SVGAGI. The CDR3 has 15 residues. The CDR3 here is CASGVGALTNEKLFF. CDR3 nucleotides: TGTGCCAGCGGAGTCGGGGCGCTTACTAATGAAAAACTGTTTTTT.

This chain joins TRBV7-9 and TRBJ2-3; 7 nucleotides match TRBD2. Germline CDR1 and CDR2: SEHNR and FQNEAQ (reference sequence). This CDR3 has 16 amino acids. J gave up 7 bases and V 5 bases, and 15 bases lay outside the gene matches. The DNA for the CDR3 is TGTGCCAGCAGCCCCTGGGGGGGGGTCGACTTTCATACGCAGTATTTT. This sequence encodes CASSPWGGVDFHTQYF. Variable domain in full (rest from reference TRBV7-9 and TRBJ2-3): DTGVSQNPRHKITKRGQNVTFRCDPISEHNRLYWYRQTLGQGPEFLTYFQNEAQLEKSRLLSDRFSAERPKGSFSTLEIQRTEQGDSAMYLCASSPWGGVDFHTQYFGPGTRLTVL.

The rearrangement links TRBV27 to TRBJ1-1; 7 bases align to TRBD1. J was trimmed by 11 bases and V by 2 bases; bases with no gene match: 14. The CDR3 is 15 residues long. Per germline, CDR1 MNHEY and CDR2 SMNVEV (reference sequence). CDR3 sequence: CASSLALGGGDLAFF. Written as DNA, the CDR3 is TGTGCCAGCAGTTTAGCCCTCGGAGGGGGCGATTTGGCTTTCTTT.

In DNA form, the CDR3 reads TGTGCCAGCAGTTCCCAGGGACAGGGGAACACCGGGGAGCTGTTTTTT. Protein sequence: CASSSQGQGNTGELFF. This chain links TRBV6-5 with TRBJ2-2; 9 nucleotides match TRBD1. CDR1 and CDR2 from the germline V gene are MNHEY and SVGAGI. Unmatched junction bases numbered 4, after V lost 4 bases and J lost 1 base. This CDR3 has 16 amino acids.

The gene calls are TRBV6-5 and TRBJ2-6; perhaps TRBD1 as D (5 bases). The CDR3 has 16 amino acids. Trimming shortened V by 0 bases and J by 2 bases, and 8 bases separated the two germline ends. CDR1 MNHEY and CDR2 SVGAGI come from the germline V gene. CDR3 sequence (DNA): TGTGCCAGCAGTTACTCGATAGGGGCTGGGGCCAACGTCCTGACTTTC. Amino acid sequence: CASSYSIGAGANVLTF.

Turning to this clone: This same CDR3 is encoded by further DNA sequences in the sample. V and J are TRBV18 and TRBJ2-5; D is unresolved. The germline CDR1 and CDR2 sequences are KGHSH and LQKENI. With 3 bases removed from V and 4 bases from J, the gap between germline ends came to 6 bases. This CDR3 comprises 12 residues. This CDR3 reads CASSPNGETQYF. In nucleotides, the CDR3 is TGTGCCAGCTCACCGAATGGAGAGACCCAGTACTTC. Full variable domain (rest looked up from reference TRBV18 and TRBJ2-5): NAGVMQNPRHLVRRRGQEARLRCSPMKGHSHVYWYRQLPEEGLKFMVYLQKENIIDESGMPKERFSAEFPKEGPSILRIQQVVRGDSAAYFCASSPNGETQYFGPGTRLLVL.

The genes are TRBV10-1 and TRBJ2-1, with D perhaps assigned TRBD1 or TRBD2 (5 bases each). The germline V and J ends were trimmed by 0 bases and 7 bases, with 13 bases remaining between them. Germline V CDR1 and CDR2: WNHNN, SYGVQD (reference sequence). This CDR3 spans 15 amino acids. CDR3 sequence reads: CASSESPGGSNEQFF. In nucleotides, the CDR3 is TGCGCCAGCAGTGAGTCGCCTGGGGGATCGAATGAGCAGTTCTTC.

In its sample, this clone was seen once. The chain is built from TRBV29-1 and TRBJ2-7; 9 bases agree with TRBD1. CDR1 is SQVTM and CDR2 is ANQGSEA in the germline V gene. V trimming: 4 bases; J trimming: 2 bases; junction bases outside the gene matches: 12. This CDR3 has 16 amino acids. In DNA form, the CDR3 reads TGCAGCGTTGCGGGGACAGGGTCAAGGCCCACCTACGAGCAGTACTTC. It translates to CSVAGTGSRPTYEQYF.